The present T cell receptor (beta chain) was sequenced within a study of blood T cell repertoires in COVID-19 (TCRdb year 2020). With respect to the entire study: Samples from collaborators originated in the United States, Italy and Spain and spanned both the acute and convalescent phases of COVID-19. The samples were drawn from the first 160 participants of the ongoing ImmuneRACE study and from roughly 1,300 subjects provided by 6 global collaborators. Subjects who had been exposed to COVID-19, were actively infected with it, or had recovered from it provided the deeply sampled blood TCRbeta repertoires that made up the dataset. A de-identified subject ID, COVID-19 status, age in years and sex were almost always included in the sample metadata. The prospective study material was composed of cDNA or gDNA derived from T cells, B-cell-depleted T cells, or PBMCs. Where available, HLA class I and class II types were taken from metadata supplied by the sample provider and were not determined by assay-based typing. The repertoires were made available in a free public database intended to serve as a resource for research on the immune response to SARS-CoV-2.

Remarks on this clone: There is no known antigen for this receptor. No base quality information exists; no much larger clone differs at one position.

The collaborating institutions used their own protocols to collect whole blood in K2EDTA tubes. For TCRbeta analysis, collaborator samples were shipped as frozen whole blood, as isolated PBMCs, or as DNA extracted from either sample type. TCRbeta CDR3 regions were amplified from genomic DNA using the immunoSEQ Assay, a bias-controlled multiplex PCR. On the study's bioinformatics: The number of nucleated cells in each sample was estimated from the amplification of reference gene primers within the assay. Sequence reads were collapsed and filtered to measure the absolute abundance of every unique TCRbeta CDR3 rearrangement. For each sample, productive Simpson clonality was calculated by taking the square root of Simpson's diversity index across productive rearrangements. TCRdb carries this immuneACCESS record with in-frame sequences only. Its versions omit some clonotypes, under half of them owing to an unresolved V gene in the studies checked, with the rest unexplained. V and J calls and clone size are copied from that table; D and trimming were computed from the DNA. The sample table lists some 150,000 clones, 88% of them with a count of one. More than 9% of the sample rests with the top ten.

The CDR3 sequence holds 13 residues, the cysteine and phenylalanine included. The sequence is cut down to CDR3 DNA, 39 bases in frame from base 1. CDR1 is given as MNHEY and CDR2 as SMNVEV, both from the germline V gene (reference sequence). Ends trimmed: V by 4 bases, J by 5 bases; bases unmatched to a gene: 4. General conclusions and limits of the study: How much clinical and demographic metadata was included differed by source and by participant, and the metadata was provided uncurated.

This sequence was found in a man over 45 with active or convalescent COVID-19. The chain couples TRBV27 to TRBJ2-7, with 8 bases in between that match TRBD1. The sequencing sample was made of peripheral blood. In nucleotide form, the sequence is TGTGCCAGCAGTTCGGACAGGGTCCACGAGCAGTACTTC. Its product reads: CASSSDRVHEQYF.